The 13 T cell receptor beta chains in this list originate from one sample, sequenced in a study of OX40 agonist ivuxolimab in advanced cancers. Using immunoSEQ multiplex PCR, the repertoire was profiled, and TCRdb retains in-frame clones only, with some absent. The table shows about 47,000 clones, with roughly 85% occurring only once. The sample in question was CD4+ or CD8+ T cells sorted from blood, obtained in a trial of the OX40 agonist ivuxolimab. The origin of the receptors is an adult with an advanced solid tumor such as melanoma, head and neck, liver or kidney cancer.

The J gene is TRBJ2-5, the V gene TRBV5-1; D is uncertain. Per the germline V gene, CDR1 is SGHRS and CDR2 is YFSETQ. The CDR3 sequence is 13 residues long. Trimming stripped 0 bases from V and 5 bases from J, with 8 bases between. The CDR3 loop reads CASSLGGRETQYF. The CDR3 region has the DNA TGCGCCAGCAGCTTGGGTGGGCGGGAGACCCAGTACTTC.

This chain links TRBV23-1 with TRBJ2-5; no clear D gene. TRBV23-1 is annotated as an ORF whose role is uncertain. The CDR3 totals 14 residues. V shed 5 bases and J shed 2 bases, with 12 bases lying between them. The CDR3 DNA follows: TGCGCCAGCAGTAACCGGATACCACAAGAGACCCAGTACTTC. It encodes CASSNRIPQETQYF.

By its share, this clone is medium-sized (0.01 to 0.1%). The CDR3 loop is CASSQDSLREAFF. The CDR3 nucleotides read TGCGCCAGCAGCCAGGACAGCCTTAGAGAAGCTTTCTTT. The chain carries TRBV4-1 and TRBJ1-1, with TRBD1 as a possible D gene (6 bases). Trimming left V 3 bases short and J 8 bases short, with 13 bases between. CDR3 size: 13 residues. Per germline, CDR1 MGHRA and CDR2 YSYEKL.

In its sample, this clone was seen a few times. This chain joins TRBV30 and TRBJ1-1; no clear D. Germline V gene lookup returns CDR1 GTSNPN and CDR2 SVGIG (reference sequence). The CDR3 loop spans 14 amino acids. V shed 3 bases and J shed 1 base, with 12 bases lying between them. The CDR3 protein is CAWSRAGGNTEAFF. CDR3 coding DNA: TGTGCCTGGAGCCGGGCAGGAGGGAACACTGAAGCTTTCTTT.

In this sample, this clone turned up once. This chain uses TRBV18 with TRBJ2-7; perhaps D is TRBD1 or TRBD2 (5 bases each). The CDR3 sequence is 16 residues long. The germline V gene has CDR1 KGHSH and CDR2 LQKENI. V lost 2 bases to trimming and J lost 1 base, with 15 bases between them. The CDR3 sequence is CASSPSVWGGSYEQYF. CDR3 DNA: TGTGCCAGCTCACCATCCGTGTGGGGCGGGTCCTACGAGCAGTACTTC.

The V and J genes are TRBV29-1 and TRBJ1-3; D unclear. Germline V gene sequence: CDR1 SQVTM, CDR2 ANQGSEA. This CDR3 is 14 amino acids long. V was clipped by 6 bases and J by 0 bases, with 12 bases between them. The CDR3 spells CSVSRTFSGNTIYF. The CDR3 bases are TGCAGCGTCTCCCGGACTTTCTCTGGAAACACCATATATTTT.

V gene TRBV5-6 combines with J gene TRBJ2-1; 9 positions agree with TRBD2. CDR3 length equals 16 residues. Germline lookup yields CDR1 SGHDT and CDR2 YYEEEE. Losses at the gene ends were 0 bases for V and 6 bases for J; bases not matched to a gene: 7. The CDR3: CASSLDSGRIFNEQFF. CDR3 DNA: TGTGCCAGCAGCTTGGATAGCGGGAGAATTTTCAATGAGCAGTTCTTC.

The rearrangement joins TRBV5-6 to TRBJ2-4; perhaps D is TRBD1 or TRBD2 (5 bases each). V shed 2 bases and J shed 0 bases, with 18 bases lying between them. The CDR3 loop spans 18 amino acids. Germline CDR1 SGHDT, CDR2 YYEEEE. In nucleotides, the CDR3 is TGTGCCAGCAGCTTAGGGTTGTTGGGGACGGGAGCCAAAAACATTCAGTACTTC. It yields the protein CASSLGLLGTGAKNIQYF.

A single count supports this clone. This chain links TRBV7-2 with TRBJ2-3, with TRBD1 matching 7 bases. Germline V gene sequence: CDR1 SGHTA, CDR2 FQGNSA. This CDR3 has 13 amino acids. The V segment lost 5 bases and the J segment 4 bases; nucleotides outside the gene matches: 3. The CDR3 sequence is CASSGQVSDTQYF. In DNA, the CDR3 is TGTGCCAGCAGCGGACAGGTGTCAGATACGCAGTATTTT.

The chain uses TRBV7-5 and TRBJ1-4. TRBV7-5 is termed a pseudogene. The CDR3 extends over 13 amino acids. The CDR3 is CARSQRRGEKLFF. CDR3 bases: TGTGCCAGAAGCCAGCGACGGGGTGAAAAACTGTTTTTT.

J is TRBJ2-1 and V is TRBV5-4; 7 bases match TRBD1. Germline V gene sequence: CDR1 SGHNT, CDR2 YYREEE (reference sequence). This CDR3 is 17 amino acids long. V gave up 2 bases and J gave up 6 bases; unmatched junction bases: 14. This CDR3 is CASSFVIRNRGFNEQFF. The DNA for the CDR3 is TGTGCCAGCAGCTTTGTTATCCGGAACAGGGGTTTCAATGAGCAGTTCTTC.

The chain has TRBV6-6 and TRBJ2-4, with 7 bases aligning to TRBD2. The CDR3 contains 15 residues. V lost 2 bases and J lost 6; bases outside the gene matches: 7. Germline CDR1 MNHNY, CDR2 SVGAGI (reference sequence). The DNA for the CDR3 is TGTGCCAGCAGTTACCCGGCGGGGGAGGCAAACATTCAGTACTTC. It encodes CASSYPAGEANIQYF.

The chain joins TRBV11-3 to TRBJ2-7; possibly TRBD2 for D (7 bases). Trimming stripped 0 bases from V and 4 bases from J, with 10 bases between. Germline assignment: CDR1 SGHNT and CDR2 YENEEA. The CDR3 has 14 amino acids. The CDR3 reads CASSLEGGGYEQYF. In DNA form, the CDR3 reads TGTGCCAGCAGCTTAGAAGGGGGAGGGTACGAGCAGTACTTC.